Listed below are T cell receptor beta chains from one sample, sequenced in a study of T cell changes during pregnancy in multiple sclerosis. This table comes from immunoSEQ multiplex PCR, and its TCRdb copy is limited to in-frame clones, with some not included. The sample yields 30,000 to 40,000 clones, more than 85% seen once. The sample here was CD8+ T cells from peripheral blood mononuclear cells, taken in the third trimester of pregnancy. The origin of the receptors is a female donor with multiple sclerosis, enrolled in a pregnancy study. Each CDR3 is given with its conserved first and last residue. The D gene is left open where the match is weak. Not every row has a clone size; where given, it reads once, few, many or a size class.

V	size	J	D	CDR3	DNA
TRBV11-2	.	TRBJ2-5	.	CASSWAAQTQYF	TGTGCCAGCAGCTGGGCCGCTCAGACCCAGTACTTC
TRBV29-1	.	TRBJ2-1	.	CSVGLVRLF	TGCAGCGTTGGCCTAGTGCGGCTCTTC
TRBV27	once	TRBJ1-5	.	CASSLTHGQPQHF	TGTGCCAGCAGTTTAACTCATGGTCAGCCCCAGCATTTT
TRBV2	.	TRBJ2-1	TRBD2	CASTGGSNNEQFF	TGTGCCAGCACGGGGGGGTCCAACAATGAGCAGTTCTTC
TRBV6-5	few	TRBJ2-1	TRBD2	CASSYGTSGGNEQFF	TGTGCCAGCAGTTACGGGACTAGCGGGGGCAATGAGCAGTTCTTC
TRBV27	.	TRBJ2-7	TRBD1	CASSLGPGTGVREQYF	TGTGCCAGCAGTTTAGGCCCCGGGACAGGGGTGAGGGAGCAGTACTTC
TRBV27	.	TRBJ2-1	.	CASSGAGGTYNEQFF	TGTGCCAGCAGCGGCGCCGGGGGAACATACAATGAGCAGTTCTTC
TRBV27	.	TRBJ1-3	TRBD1	CASRPGQGEHSGNTIYF	TGTGCCAGCAGGCCGGGACAGGGGGAACACTCTGGAAACACCATATATTTT
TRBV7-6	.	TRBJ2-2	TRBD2	CASRFGLAGGTNTGELFF	TGTGCCAGCAGGTTCGGACTAGCGGGGGGAACGAACACCGGGGAGCTGTTTTTT
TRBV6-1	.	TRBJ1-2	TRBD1	CASSANPDRPFGYTF	TGTGCCAGCAGTGCGAACCCGGACAGGCCGTTTGGCTACACCTTC
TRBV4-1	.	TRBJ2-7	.	CASSQVEDSNEQYF	TGCGCCAGCAGCCAAGTGGAGGATTCCAACGAGCAGTACTTC
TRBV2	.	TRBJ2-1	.	CASPQGFSYNEQFF	TGTGCCAGCCCCCAGGGGTTCTCCTACAATGAGCAGTTCTTC
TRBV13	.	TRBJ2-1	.	CASSFRGSGEEQFF	TGTGCCAGCAGCTTCCGAGGGTCTGGGGAAGAGCAGTTCTTC
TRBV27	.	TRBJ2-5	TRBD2	CASSPGLAGGPGETQYF	TGTGCCAGCAGTCCCGGACTAGCGGGGGGGCCGGGTGAGACCCAGTACTTC
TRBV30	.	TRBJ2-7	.	CAWSVSPGTTSYEQYF	TGTGCCTGGAGTGTATCACCCGGGACAACGAGCTACGAGCAGTACTTC
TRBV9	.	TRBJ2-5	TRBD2	CASSPSGTSGYQETQYF	TGTGCCAGCAGCCCAAGCGGGACTAGCGGCTACCAAGAGACCCAGTACTTC
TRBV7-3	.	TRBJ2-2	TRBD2	CASSPSVAGDTGELFF	TGTGCCAGCAGCCCCTCGGTAGCGGGGGACACCGGGGAGCTGTTTTTT
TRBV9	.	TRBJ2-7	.	CASSVGAQSSYEQYF	TGTGCCAGCAGCGTGGGGGCACAGAGCTCCTACGAGCAGTACTTC
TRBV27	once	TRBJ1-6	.	CASSPLNGYSPLHF	TGTGCCAGCAGTCCACTGAACGGGTATTCACCCCTCCACTTT
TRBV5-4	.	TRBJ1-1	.	CASSRSPETEAFF	TGTGCCAGCAGCAGATCCCCCGAGACAGAAGCTTTCTTT
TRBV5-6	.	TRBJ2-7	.	CASSLQRLNSYEQYF	TGTGCCAGCAGTCTCCAGCGGTTGAACTCCTACGAGCAGTACTTC
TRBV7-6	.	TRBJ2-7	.	CASSPGVTYEQYF	TGTGCCAGCAGCCCGGGTGTGACCTACGAGCAGTACTTC
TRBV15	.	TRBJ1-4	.	CATSTPKGANEKLFF	TGTGCCACCAGCACTCCGAAAGGGGCTAATGAAAAACTGTTTTTT
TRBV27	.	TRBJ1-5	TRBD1	CASSLYSGQGLSNQPQHF	TGTGCCAGCAGCCTATACTCAGGACAGGGCCTTAGCAATCAGCCCCAGCATTTT
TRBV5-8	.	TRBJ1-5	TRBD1	CASSPAGGYSNQPQHF	TGTGCCAGCAGCCCTGCAGGGGGATATAGCAATCAGCCCCAGCATTTT
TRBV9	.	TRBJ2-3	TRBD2	CASSGSAGVTDTQYF	TGTGCCAGCAGCGGATCAGCGGGGGTCACAGATACGCAGTATTTT
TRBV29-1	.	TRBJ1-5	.	CSVVGGLGQPQHF	TGCAGCGTTGTAGGAGGGCTAGGACAGCCCCAGCATTTT
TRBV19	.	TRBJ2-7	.	CASSIDLETEQYF	TGTGCCAGTAGTATAGATCTAGAAACCGAGCAGTACTTC
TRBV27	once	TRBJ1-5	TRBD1	CASGGQTNQPQHF	TGTGCCAGTGGGGGACAGACGAATCAGCCCCAGCATTTT